This TCR beta chain was captured in a study of siplizumab effects on memory and regulatory T cells. A remark on this clone: The sample has other DNA sequences that encode this CDR3 too.

The length of the CDR3 is 14 residues. Germline V CDR1 and CDR2: SGHDT, YYEEEE. V was trimmed by 1 base and J by 4 bases, leaving 8 bases between them. Produced via immunoSEQ multiplex PCR; TCRdb's table is partial and in-frame only. The sample has some 88,000 clones; 85% to 90% are singletons. The source is a human donor in good health. The J gene is TRBJ1-4, the V gene TRBV5-6; D perhaps matches TRBD1 (5 bases). The material sequenced was CD4+ T cells sorted from blood. The CDR3 nucleotides read TGTGCCAGCAGCTTGCAGGGAAATAATGAAAAACTGTTTTTT. Its translation: CASSLQGNNEKLFF.